The present entry profiles one TCR beta chain with its context. These data come from a study of blood T cell repertoires in COVID-19. Study summary: PBMCs, B-cell-depleted T cells, or T cells provided the cDNA or gDNA that made up the material.

The assay was immunoSEQ multiplex PCR, and TCRdb's table has in-frame clones only and misses some. The table lists about 250,000 clones, about 85% of them singletons, with 3% in the top ten. The receptor was derived from a man aged 18 to 30 with active or convalescent COVID-19. Sequencing input: peripheral blood.

DNA for the CDR3: TGTGCCAGCAGCGCCCCCTCAGAGGGTGCAGATACGCAGTATTTT. Protein: CASSAPSEGADTQYF. This chain links TRBV28 with TRBJ2-3; a possible D gene is TRBD2 (5 bases). This CDR3 is 15 amino acids long. V dropped 6 bases and J dropped 4 bases, with 17 bases sitting between them. The germline gives CDR1 MDHEN, CDR2 SYDVKM. Full variable domain (outside the CDR3, taken from reference TRBV28 and TRBJ2-3): DVKVTQSSRYLVKRTGEKVFLECVQDMDHENMFWYRQDPGLGLRLIYFSYDVKMKEKGDIPEGYSVSREKKERFSLILESASTNQTSMYLCASSAPSEGADTQYFGPGTRLTVL.